Listed here are 14 T cell receptor beta chains from one sample, sequenced in a study of Graves' ophthalmopathy and Graves' hyperthyroidism. Amplification of the TCR beta CDR3 regions used RNA transcripts (as template). RT-PCR with HTBI primers came first, then second-round multiplex PCR. TCRdb re-analysed the multiplex PCR reads in MiXCR, keeping a single row per CDR3 protein. This table holds about 700,000 distinct CDR3 sequences, about 41% found once. The source material was peripheral blood. These receptor sequences come from an adult man with Graves' ophthalmopathy.

J is TRBJ1-4 and V is TRBV30; possibly TRBD1 for D (6 bases). Germline assignment: CDR1 GTSNPN and CDR2 SVGIG (reference sequence). The CDR3 has 13 residues. The V gene lost 3 bases and the J gene lost 7 bases, with 12 bases spanning the gap. This CDR3 reads CAWRGGAGEKLFF. The CDR3 nucleotides are TGTGCCTGGAGAGGGGGGGCTGGTGAAAAACTGTTTTTT.

This sequence joins TRBV24-1 and TRBJ2-5, with 7 positions matching TRBD1. CDR1 KGHDR and CDR2 SFDVKD come from the germline V gene. V gave up 5 bases and J gave up 7 bases; unmatched junction bases: 3. The CDR3 runs 12 residues. In nucleotides, the CDR3 is TGTGCCACCAGTGGGTCAGGGGGGACCCAGTACTTC. As protein: CATSGSGGTQYF.

Written as DNA, the CDR3 is TGTGCCAGCAGCTTAGCCCCTAGCGGGAGGATTCCCCAGTACTTC. This translates into CASSLAPSGRIPQYF. The chain uses TRBV11-2 and TRBJ2-5; 11 positions match TRBD2. CDR3 size: 15 residues. V was clipped by 1 base and J by 9 bases; unmatched bases: 7. CDR1 is SGHAT, CDR2 FQNNGV, per germline.

This clonotype has ten or more counts. This chain's CDR3 is CASSRPTGGFGYGYTF. As DNA, the CDR3 is TGTGCCAGCAGCCGTCCGACAGGGGGCTTTGGCTATGGCTACACCTTC. This chain links TRBV12-3 or TRBV12-4 with TRBJ1-2; the match to TRBD1 covers 10 bases. Losses at the gene ends were 6 bases for V and 4 bases for J; bases not matched to a gene: 11. CDR3 length: 16 amino acids.

On this clonotype: This is likely a read error, given that the CDR3 carries no conserved phenylalanine or tryptophan at its end. The DNA is omitted, as the CDR3 cannot be located on it reliably, and the CDR3 follows TCRdb's listing. The chain joins TRBV29-1 to TRBJ1-6; the table names TRBD1, a call not compared with the DNA. Germline V gene sequence: CDR1 SQVTM, CDR2 ANQGSEA. Inclusive of both ends, the CDR3 amounts to 9 amino acids. The CDR3: CSVAGTIQS.

This clonotype has a handful of counts. The CDR3 loop reads CASSLSTGWNTGELFF. CDR3 nucleotides: TGTGCCAGCAGCTTATCAACGGGGTGGAACACCGGGGAGCTGTTTTTT. This chain joins TRBV11-2 and TRBJ2-2; a possible D gene is TRBD2 (5 bases). CDR1 and CDR2 (germline): SGHAT, FQNNGV. This CDR3 contains 16 residues. Between the trimmed V and J ends, which lost 2 bases and 1 base, there was a span of 11 bases.

In this sample, this clonotype turned up many times. The V gene is TRBV2, the J gene TRBJ2-7; a possible D gene is TRBD2 (6 bases). V was clipped by 10 bases and J by 5 bases, with 15 bases between them. The CDR3 extends over 12 amino acids. The germline CDR1 and CDR2 sequences are SNHLY and FYNNEI. This chain's CDR3 is CATRLLADEQYF. CDR3 coding DNA: TGTGCCACCAGACTCTTAGCGGACGAGCAGTACTTC.

In its sample, this clonotype was seen a few times. The chain links TRBV7-2 to TRBJ1-4, with D possibly matching TRBD1 (6 bases). The V end was cut by 4 bases, the J end by 3 bases, with 12 bases between. From germline, CDR1 is SGHTA and CDR2 FQGNSA. This CDR3 region has 15 residues. CDR3 in amino acids: CASSSMGGPNEKLFF. In DNA form, the CDR3 reads TGTGCCAGCAGCTCCATGGGGGGGCCTAATGAAAAACTGTTTTTT.

The chain is built from TRBV5-1 and TRBJ1-6; D not certain. The ends were cut back, 2 bases at V and 0 bases at J, with 9 bases in the middle. Germline CDR1 and CDR2: SGHRS and YFSETQ. The CDR3 is 16 residues long. DNA for the CDR3: TGCGCCAGCAGCTTTGAAGCGAGCTCCTATAATTCACCCCTCCACTTT. It codes for CASSFEASSYNSPLHF.

Only one count was recorded for this clonotype. The junction departs from germline at one end; a sequencing error may be responsible. This chain uses TRBV10-3 with TRBJ2-2; D might be TRBD1 (6 bases). This CDR3 contains 12 residues. Germline V CDR1 and CDR2: ENHRY, SYGVKD. In DNA, the CDR3 is TGTGCCATCAGAAGGGACACCAGGGAGCTGTTTTTT. Its translation is CAIRRDTRELFF.

The table lists this clonotype with a count of one. The chain links TRBV29-1 to TRBJ1-1; D unresolved. This CDR3 has 13 amino acids. CDR1 and CDR2 from the germline V gene are SQVTM and ANQGSEA. V shed 4 bases and J shed 3 bases, with 12 bases lying between them. The CDR3 loop is CSVGVGYYTEAFF. For the CDR3, the DNA is TGCAGCGTTGGCGTAGGATACTACACTGAAGCTTTCTTT. Variable domain in full (rest from reference TRBV29-1 and TRBJ1-1): SAVISQKPSRDICQRGTSLTIQCQVDSQVTMMFWYRQQPGQSLTLIATANQGSEATYESGFVIDKFPISRPNLTFSTLTVSNMSPEDSSIYLCSVGVGYYTEAFFGQGTRLTVV.

The chain uses TRBV7-3 and TRBJ1-1, with D tentatively TRBD1 (6 bases). V was clipped by 4 bases and J by 4 bases, with 13 bases between them. Germline values: CDR1 SGHTA, CDR2 FQGTGA. This CDR3 comprises 14 residues. The CDR3, as DNA: TGTGCCAGCAGCTCCGTGGGGGGCACCACTGAAGCTTTCTTT. This translates into CASSSVGGTTEAFF.

The CDR3 reads CAIKKDTNYGYTF. CDR3 coding DNA: TGTGCCATCAAAAAGGACACGAACTATGGCTACACCTTC. The chain couples TRBV10-3 to TRBJ1-2; D might be TRBD1 (5 bases). Trimming removed 7 bases at V and 2 bases at J, with 11 bases between. The V gene's germline CDR1 is ENHRY and CDR2 SYGVKD. The CDR3 has 13 amino acids.

The sample holds many counts of this clonotype. J is TRBJ1-1 and V is TRBV12-5; tentatively, D is TRBD1 (6 bases). Germline V gene data show CDR1 as LGHNT and CDR2 as FRNRAP. The ends were cut back, 6 bases at V and 10 bases at J, with 15 bases in the middle. CDR3 length: 12 residues. The CDR3 coding sequence is TGTGCTAGTGGCCGACAGGCGTCAGTAGCTTTCTTT. It codes for CASGRQASVAFF.